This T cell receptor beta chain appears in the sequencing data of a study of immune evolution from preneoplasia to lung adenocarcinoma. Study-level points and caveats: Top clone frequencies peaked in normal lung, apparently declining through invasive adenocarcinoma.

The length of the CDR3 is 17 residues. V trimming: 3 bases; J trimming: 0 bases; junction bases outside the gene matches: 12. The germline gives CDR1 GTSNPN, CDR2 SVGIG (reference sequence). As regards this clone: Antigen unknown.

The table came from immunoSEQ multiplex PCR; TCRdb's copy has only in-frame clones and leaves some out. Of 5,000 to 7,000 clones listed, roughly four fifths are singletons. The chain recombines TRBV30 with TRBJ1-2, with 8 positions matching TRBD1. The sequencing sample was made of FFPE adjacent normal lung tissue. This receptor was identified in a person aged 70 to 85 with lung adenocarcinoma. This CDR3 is CAWSQGNRGDPNYGYTF. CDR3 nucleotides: TGTGCCTGGAGCCAGGGGAACAGGGGGGATCCTAACTATGGCTACACCTTC.